These 32 T cell receptor beta chains were sequenced from one sample in a study of CD8+ T cells in alopecia areata. It was cDNA, reverse transcribed from extracted RNA, that served as the sequencing template. The data were produced by immunoSEQ multiplex PCR, yet TCRdb's version contains in-frame clones alone and is incomplete. The sample lists 95,000 to 120,000 clones; approximately 59% were seen once. The specimen was CD8+ T cells sorted from blood. The receptors shown here come from a human donor in good health.

The table lists this clone with a few counts. The chain combines TRBV30 with TRBJ2-7, with D hard to call. The CDR3 runs to 13 residues. Germline loops: CDR1 GTSNPN, CDR2 SVGIG (reference sequence). Trimming removed 0 bases at V and 7 bases at J, with 13 bases between. CDR3 sequence (DNA): TGTGCCTGGAGTGTAGCCCCGACGGTGGAGCAGTACTTC. Amino acids: CAWSVAPTVEQYF.

In its sample, this clone was seen a few times. This chain uses TRBV28 with TRBJ2-5; no clear D. The CDR3 contains 13 residues. V gave up 3 bases and J gave up 6 bases, with 11 bases separating them. Germline V lookup: CDR1 MDHEN, CDR2 SYDVKM. The CDR3 DNA sequence: TGTGCCAGCAGTTTCAGTGGGCACCAGACCCAGTACTTC. Translation: CASSFSGHQTQYF.

This clone was found a few times. The genes are TRBV13 and TRBJ2-7; D gene unclear. In germline, CDR1 is PRHDT, CDR2 FYEKMQ (reference sequence). The CDR3 has 14 amino acids. Trimming cost V 5 bases and J 2 bases, with 13 bases left between them. The CDR3 loop reads CASSPKVPPYEQYF. The CDR3 nucleotides read TGTGCCAGCAGCCCCAAAGTTCCACCCTACGAGCAGTACTTC.

This clone was picked up a small number of times. The rearrangement joins TRBV7-9 to TRBJ2-1; 10 nucleotides align to TRBD2. This CDR3 has 15 residues. Germline loops: CDR1 SEHNR, CDR2 FQNEAQ (reference sequence). J was trimmed by 4 bases and V by 5 bases; bases with no gene match: 5. CDR3 bases: TGTGCCAGCAGCCCCAGCGGGAGGGAGTACAATGAGCAGTTCTTC. Translated, it gives CASSPSGREYNEQFF. The entire variable domain, with the rest obtained from reference TRBV7-9 and TRBJ2-1, is as follows: DTGVSQNPRHKITKRGQNVTFRCDPISEHNRLYWYRQTLGQGPEFLTYFQNEAQLEKSRLLSDRFSAERPKGSFSTLEIQRTEQGDSAMYLCASSPSGREYNEQFFGPGTRLTVL.

The V gene is TRBV13, the J gene TRBJ2-7, with unresolved D. CDR3 size: 12 residues. Germline V CDR1 and CDR2: PRHDT, FYEKMQ (reference sequence). V lost 2 bases and J lost 4, with 6 bases in between. As DNA, the CDR3 is TGTGCCAGCAGCTTAATGTCGTACGAGCAGTACTTC. It codes for CASSLMSYEQYF.

The rearrangement links TRBV13 to TRBJ2-3; 8 bases fit TRBD2. The trim removed 4 bases at V and 3 bases at J, leaving 9 bases unmatched. This CDR3 region has 16 residues. The V gene's germline CDR1 is PRHDT and CDR2 FYEKMQ (reference sequence). CDR3 sequence (DNA): TGTGCCAGCAGCTCAAGCCCAGGACTAGCAACAGATACGCAGTATTTT. Residues: CASSSSPGLATDTQYF.

This clone was detected a few times. This chain connects TRBV11-2 to TRBJ2-2; no clear D gene. Trimming left V 5 bases short and J 0 bases short, with 10 bases between. Germline assignment: CDR1 SGHAT and CDR2 FQNNGV. The CDR3 loop spans 15 amino acids. The CDR3 protein is CASSPDTSNTGELFF. Here the CDR3 DNA reads TGTGCCAGCAGCCCCGACACCTCGAACACCGGGGAGCTGTTTTTT.

The CDR3 DNA sequence: TGTGCCTGGAGTACGGGACAGGACTACGAGCAGTACTTC. As protein: CAWSTGQDYEQYF. The rearrangement joins TRBV30 to TRBJ2-7, with 8 bases lining up with TRBD1. The germline gives CDR1 GTSNPN, CDR2 SVGIG (reference sequence). This CDR3 is built from 13 residues. J lost 3 bases, V lost 2 bases, and 3 bases had no gene match.

The J gene is TRBJ1-6, the V gene TRBV7-2; 9 positions match TRBD1. The CDR3 is made up of 18 amino acids. In germline, CDR1 is SGHTA, CDR2 FQGNSA. The trim removed 4 bases at V and 9 bases at J, leaving 16 bases unmatched. CDR3 region: CASSSISGTGYFFSPLHF. The CDR3 nucleotides are TGTGCCAGCAGCTCGATTTCCGGGACAGGGTATTTTTTTTCACCCCTCCACTTT.

Turning to this clone: This specimen includes other DNA sequences encoding the same CDR3. The chain uses TRBV4-3 and TRBJ2-7, with D perhaps matching TRBD2 (5 bases). Trimming pared 1 base from V and 4 bases from J, leaving 8 bases between. The V gene's germline CDR1 is LGHNA and CDR2 YSLEER. This CDR3 has 13 amino acids. The CDR3: CASSQVRGYEQYF. In DNA, the CDR3 is TGCGCCAGCAGCCAAGTACGGGGATACGAGCAGTACTTC.

This chain uses TRBV6-5 with TRBJ1-1; 7 positions agree with TRBD1. The ends lost 5 bases at V and 4 bases at J; junction bases unmatched: 7. The CDR3 runs to 14 residues. CDR1 and CDR2 (germline): MNHEY, SVGAGI. CDR3 nucleotide sequence: TGTGCCAGCAGTGCCCGACAGGGTTCCACTGAAGCTTTCTTT. Protein product: CASSARQGSTEAFF.

This clone was counted a few times. The chain couples TRBV28 to TRBJ2-1; TRBD1 agrees at 7 bases. With 8 bases clipped from V and 2 bases from J, the junction kept 6 bases outside the gene matches. CDR1 MDHEN and CDR2 SYDVKM come from the germline V gene. CDR3 length: 14 amino acids. The CDR3 nucleotides read TGTGCCAGCGAGGAAGGGACAGCCTACAATGAGCAGTTCTTC. It specifies CASEEGTAYNEQFF.

The chain uses TRBV13 and TRBJ2-7; 9 nucleotides match TRBD1. CDR3 size: 19 residues. With 5 bases clipped from V and 3 bases from J, the junction kept 20 bases outside the gene matches. Germline CDR1 PRHDT, CDR2 FYEKMQ (reference sequence). In DNA form, the CDR3 reads TGTGCCAGCAGCCCTAATCCGGGACAGGGCCCGCTCTACAACTACGAGCAGTACTTC. It translates to CASSPNPGQGPLYNYEQYF.

The V and J genes are TRBV7-9 and TRBJ1-1; D is uncertain. V shed 5 bases and J shed 1 base, with 11 bases lying between them. This CDR3 spans 14 amino acids. Germline V gene data show CDR1 as SEHNR and CDR2 as FQNEAQ (reference sequence). DNA for the CDR3: TGTGCCAGCAGCCCAAGGACGCAGAACACTGAAGCTTTCTTT. It is translated as CASSPRTQNTEAFF.

The rearrangement joins TRBV28 to TRBJ2-3; the D gene is possibly TRBD1 (6 bases). The CDR3 runs to 15 residues. Trimming stripped 5 bases from V and 4 bases from J, with 16 bases between. The germline CDR1 and CDR2 sequences are MDHEN and SYDVKM. CDR3 amino acids: CASSPTGIEADTQYF. The CDR3 region has the DNA TGTGCCAGCAGTCCAACAGGGATAGAGGCAGATACGCAGTATTTT.

The chain employs TRBV29-1 and TRBJ2-1, with TRBD2 matching 10 bases. CDR1 is SQVTM and CDR2 is ANQGSEA in the germline V gene. V shed 7 bases, J shed 8 bases, and the junction held 11 bases outside the gene matches. This CDR3 region has 14 residues. The CDR3 coding sequence is TGCAGCGCCGAGGTAGCGGGGGGCGTTGATGAGCAGTTCTTC. Amino acid sequence: CSAEVAGGVDEQFF.

The gene calls are TRBV5-6 and TRBJ2-3; D is uncertain. The CDR3 extends over 18 amino acids. Trimming stripped 5 bases from V and 0 bases from J, with 22 bases between. The V gene's germline CDR1 is SGHDT and CDR2 YYEEEE. The CDR3 nucleotides are TGTGCCAGCAGTTCAGACCTCATTAGGGTGGATAGCACAGATACGCAGTATTTT. It encodes CASSSDLIRVDSTDTQYF.

The chain has TRBV5-1 and TRBJ1-1; tentative D call: TRBD1 (6 bases). This CDR3 has 15 residues. V was cut by 0 bases and J by 1 base, with 10 bases left in between. The V gene's germline CDR1 is SGHRS and CDR2 YFSETQ. The CDR3 spells CASSLAWGRNTEAFF. The CDR3 DNA sequence: TGCGCCAGCAGCTTGGCCTGGGGGCGGAACACTGAAGCTTTCTTT.

J is TRBJ1-5 and V is TRBV4-3; 9 bases line up with TRBD1. The V and J ends lost 3 bases and 4 bases, in that order; junction bases with no gene match: 4. The CDR3 is 15 residues long. Germline CDR1 is LGHNA and CDR2 is YSLEER. The CDR3 protein is CASSQVQGANQPQHF. The CDR3 DNA follows: TGCGCCAGCAGCCAGGTACAGGGGGCGAATCAGCCCCAGCATTTT.

This chain connects TRBV29-1 to TRBJ2-2; D perhaps matches TRBD2 (5 bases). The CDR3 extends over 15 amino acids. Germline V lookup: CDR1 SQVTM, CDR2 ANQGSEA. Trimming stripped 2 bases from V and 2 bases from J, with 12 bases between. DNA for the CDR3: TGCAGCGTTGAAATATCGGGGTTAAACACCGGGGAGCTGTTTTTT. It yields the protein CSVEISGLNTGELFF.

The chain employs TRBV13 and TRBJ2-6; no definite D call. Germline CDR1 is PRHDT and CDR2 is FYEKMQ (reference sequence). Trimming took 0 bases from V and 1 from J, leaving 13 bases between them. This CDR3 is built from 18 residues. CDR3 in amino acids: CASSLGNRNPSGANVLTF. The CDR3 DNA is TGTGCCAGCAGCTTAGGGAACAGAAACCCTTCTGGGGCCAACGTCCTGACTTTC.

J is TRBJ2-1 and V is TRBV5-6; 10 bases match TRBD2. The CDR3 length is 15 residues. Germline trimming cut 4 bases from V and 5 bases from J; bases unmatched to any gene: 6. Germline V gene lookup returns CDR1 SGHDT and CDR2 YYEEEE. This chain's CDR3 is CASSISGGFDNEQFF. CDR3 in DNA: TGTGCCAGCAGCATTAGCGGGGGGTTCGACAATGAGCAGTTCTTC.

The chain recombines TRBV9 with TRBJ2-1, with D possibly called TRBD1 or TRBD2 (5 bases each). CDR3 size: 11 residues. Trimming stripped 3 bases from V and 15 bases from J, with 13 bases between. CDR1 SGDLS and CDR2 YYNGEE come from the germline V gene. CDR3 DNA: TGTGCCAGCAGCGGGGGCAGGGACCGGTTCTTC. The encoded protein is CASSGGRDRFF.

The chain is built from TRBV6-1 and TRBJ2-1; 8 nucleotides agree with TRBD1. V was clipped by 2 bases and J by 12 bases; unmatched bases: 15. Looked up from germline, CDR1 is MNHNS and CDR2 is SASEGT. The CDR3 runs to 16 residues. CDR3 DNA: TGTGCCAGCAGTGAATGGGTCAGGGGGCTATCAAGTATGCAGTTCTTC. Translation: CASSEWVRGLSSMQFF.

The chain couples TRBV2 to TRBJ2-7; tentatively, D is TRBD1 or TRBD2 (5 bases each). Germline lookup yields CDR1 SNHLY and CDR2 FYNNEI. The CDR3 is 13 residues long. Trimming stripped 8 bases from V and 6 bases from J, with 17 bases between. The CDR3 region is CASRGRRGLEQYF. CDR3 nucleotide sequence: TGTGCCAGCCGGGGACGAAGGGGCCTCGAGCAGTACTTC.

This clone was counted once. The chain recombines TRBV29-1 with TRBJ1-2; 7 nucleotides line up with TRBD1. J gave up 0 bases and V 6 bases, and 7 bases lay outside the gene matches. This CDR3 is built from 14 residues. Germline V lookup: CDR1 SQVTM, CDR2 ANQGSEA. The CDR3 here is CSVITQGANYGYTF. The CDR3, as DNA: TGCAGCGTAATAACTCAGGGGGCTAACTATGGCTACACCTTC.

The chain is built from TRBV7-2 and TRBJ2-7; 9 positions agree with TRBD2. J lost 2 bases, V lost 3 bases, and 2 bases had no gene match. The CDR3 runs 14 residues. Germline CDR1 SGHTA, CDR2 FQGNSA. In DNA, the CDR3 is TGTGCCAGCAGCTTGGGCGGGGGGGCCTACGAGCAGTACTTC. It yields the protein CASSLGGGAYEQYF.

DNA for the CDR3: TGCGCCAGCAGCTTGGCCTACAATGAGCAGTTCTTC. This sequence encodes CASSLAYNEQFF. The V call is TRBV5-1, the J call TRBJ2-1, with unresolved D. The CDR3 runs 12 residues. V was cut by 0 bases and J by 2 bases, with 0 bases left in between. Germline CDR1 is SGHRS and CDR2 is YFSETQ.

This clone came up a few times. The chain couples TRBV4-3 to TRBJ2-7, with 8 bases identical to TRBD1. The CDR3 extends over 15 amino acids. Germline CDR1 reads LGHNA; CDR2 reads YSLEER. Trimming cost V 4 bases and J 2 bases; bases outside gene matches: 7. CDR3 nucleotides: TGCGCCAGCAGCCCTTCACGGACAGGGCCCTACGAGCAGTACTTC. It is translated as CASSPSRTGPYEQYF.

A remark on this clone: At the DNA level, this CDR3 is encoded by other sequences in the same sample as well. The chain has TRBV7-2 and TRBJ1-2; D is possibly TRBD1 (5 bases). Deletions cut 1 base from V and 4 bases from J, with 7 bases between. Germline CDR1 reads SGHTA; CDR2 reads FQGNSA. The length of the CDR3 is 13 residues. The CDR3 DNA reads TGTGCCAGCAGCTTAGGACAGAGCTATGGCTACACCTTC. Protein: CASSLGQSYGYTF.

This clone was seen more than once but under ten times. The chain couples TRBV14 to TRBJ1-5; perhaps TRBD1 as D (6 bases). Germline V gene lookup returns CDR1 SGHDN and CDR2 FVKESK. V lost 4 bases, J lost 0 bases, and 28 bases lay in between. The CDR3 length is 21 residues. The CDR3 reads CASSRAGGGPHTAHSNQPQHF. CDR3 sequence (DNA): TGTGCCAGCAGCCGAGCCGGGGGGGGGCCACATACGGCACATAGCAATCAGCCCCAGCATTTT.

This clone has just a few counts. CDR3 sequence (DNA): TGCAGCGTTGAAGGCAGGTTGAACACTGAAGCTTTCTTT. This gives the protein CSVEGRLNTEAFF. This sequence joins TRBV29-1 and TRBJ1-1; D not certain. This CDR3 has 13 residues. The V and J ends lost 1 base and 0 bases respectively, with 6 bases between them. In germline, CDR1 is SQVTM, CDR2 ANQGSEA.